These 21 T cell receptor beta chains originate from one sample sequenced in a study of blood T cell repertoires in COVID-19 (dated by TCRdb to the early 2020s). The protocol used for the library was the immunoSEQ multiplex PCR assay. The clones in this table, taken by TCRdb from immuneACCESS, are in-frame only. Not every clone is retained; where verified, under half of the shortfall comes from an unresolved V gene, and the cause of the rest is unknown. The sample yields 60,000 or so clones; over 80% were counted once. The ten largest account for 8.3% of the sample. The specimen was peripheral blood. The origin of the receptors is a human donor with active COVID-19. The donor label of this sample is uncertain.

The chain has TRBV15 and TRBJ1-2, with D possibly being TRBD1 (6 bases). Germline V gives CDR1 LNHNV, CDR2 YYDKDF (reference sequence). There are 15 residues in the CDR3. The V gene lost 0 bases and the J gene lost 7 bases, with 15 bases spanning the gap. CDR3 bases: TGTGCCACCAGCAGAGATCGGCGGGGGCACGGTGGCTACACCTTC. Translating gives CATSRDRRGHGGYTF.

The CDR3 nucleotides are TGTGCCAGCAGTTACGTTGGGGGGACAGGTTATTTCGAGCAGTACTTC. Encoded protein: CASSYVGGTGYFEQYF. The chain has TRBV6-5 and TRBJ2-7; 8 bases fit TRBD1. With 2 bases clipped from V and 6 bases from J, the junction kept 12 bases outside the gene matches. CDR3 length equals 16 residues. Germline CDR1 is MNHEY and CDR2 is SVGAGI.

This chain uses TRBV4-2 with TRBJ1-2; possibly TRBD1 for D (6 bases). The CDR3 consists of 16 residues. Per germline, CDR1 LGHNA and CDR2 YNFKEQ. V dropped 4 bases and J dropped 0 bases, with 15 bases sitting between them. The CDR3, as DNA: TGTGCCAGCAGCCCGAGGGGGTCCCAAGCTAACTATGGCTACACCTTC. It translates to CASSPRGSQANYGYTF.

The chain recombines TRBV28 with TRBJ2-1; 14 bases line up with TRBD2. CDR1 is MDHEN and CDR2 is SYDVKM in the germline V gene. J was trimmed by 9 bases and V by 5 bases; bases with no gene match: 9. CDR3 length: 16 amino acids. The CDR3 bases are TGTGCCAGCAGTCTCCTAGGACTAGCGGGAGGAGGTGAGCAGTTCTTC. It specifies CASSLLGLAGGGEQFF.

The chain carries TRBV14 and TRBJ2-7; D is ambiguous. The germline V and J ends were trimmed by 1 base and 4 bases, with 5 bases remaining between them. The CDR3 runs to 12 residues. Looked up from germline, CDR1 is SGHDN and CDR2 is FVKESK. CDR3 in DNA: TGTGCCAGCAGCCAAGTGGCTTACGAGCAGTACTTC. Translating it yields CASSQVAYEQYF.

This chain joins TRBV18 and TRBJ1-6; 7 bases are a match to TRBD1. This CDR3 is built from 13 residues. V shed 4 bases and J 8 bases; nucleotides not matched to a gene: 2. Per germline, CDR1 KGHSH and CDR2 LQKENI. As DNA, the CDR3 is TGTGCCAGCTCACGGGACAGCCATTCACCCCTCCACTTT. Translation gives CASSRDSHSPLHF.

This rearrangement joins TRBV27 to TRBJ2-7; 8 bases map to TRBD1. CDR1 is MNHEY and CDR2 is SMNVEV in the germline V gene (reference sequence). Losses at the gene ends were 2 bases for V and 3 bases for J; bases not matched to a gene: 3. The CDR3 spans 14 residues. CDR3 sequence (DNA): TGTGCCAGCAGTTTACGAGGACAGGGCTACGAGCAGTACTTC. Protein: CASSLRGQGYEQYF.

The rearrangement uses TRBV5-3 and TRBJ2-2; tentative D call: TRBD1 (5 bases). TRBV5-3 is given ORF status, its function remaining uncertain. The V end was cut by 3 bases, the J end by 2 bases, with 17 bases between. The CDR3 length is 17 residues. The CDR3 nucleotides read TGTGCCAGAAGCTCTGGTGTAGGGGCGAATAACACCGGGGAGCTGTTTTTT. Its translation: CARSSGVGANNTGELFF.

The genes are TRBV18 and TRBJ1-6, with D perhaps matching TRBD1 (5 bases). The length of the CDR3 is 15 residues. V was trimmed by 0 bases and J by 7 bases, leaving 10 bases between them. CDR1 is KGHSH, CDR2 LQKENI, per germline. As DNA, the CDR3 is TGTGCCAGCTCACCACCATCAGGGATCAATTCACCCCTCCACTTT. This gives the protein CASSPPSGINSPLHF.

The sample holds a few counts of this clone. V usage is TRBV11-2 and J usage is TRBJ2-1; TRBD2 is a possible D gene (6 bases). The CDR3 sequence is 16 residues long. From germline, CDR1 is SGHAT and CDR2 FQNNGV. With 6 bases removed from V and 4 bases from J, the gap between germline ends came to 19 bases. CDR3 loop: CASRTWGVKTYNEQFF. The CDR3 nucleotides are TGTGCCAGCAGGACGTGGGGGGTTAAGACATACAATGAGCAGTTCTTC. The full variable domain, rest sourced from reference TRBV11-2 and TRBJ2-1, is EAGVAQSPRYKIIEKRQSVAFWCNPISGHATLYWYQQILGQGPKLLIQFQNNGVVDDSQLPKDRFSAERLKGVDSTLKIQPAKLEDSAVYLCASRTWGVKTYNEQFFGPGTRLTVL.

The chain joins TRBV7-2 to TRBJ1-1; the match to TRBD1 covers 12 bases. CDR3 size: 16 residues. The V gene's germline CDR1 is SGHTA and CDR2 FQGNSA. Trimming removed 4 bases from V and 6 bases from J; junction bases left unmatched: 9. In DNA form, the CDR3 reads TGTGCCAGCAGCTCAGAACCGGGACAGGGGGCCTCTGAAGCTTTCTTT. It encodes CASSSEPGQGASEAFF.

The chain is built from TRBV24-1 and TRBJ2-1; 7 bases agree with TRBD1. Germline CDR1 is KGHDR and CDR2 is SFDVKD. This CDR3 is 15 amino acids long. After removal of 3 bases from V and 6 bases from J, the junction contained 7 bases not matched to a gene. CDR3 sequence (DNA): TGTGCCACCAGTGATCGAGACAGGGCTGCCAATGAGCAGTTCTTC. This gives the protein CATSDRDRAANEQFF.

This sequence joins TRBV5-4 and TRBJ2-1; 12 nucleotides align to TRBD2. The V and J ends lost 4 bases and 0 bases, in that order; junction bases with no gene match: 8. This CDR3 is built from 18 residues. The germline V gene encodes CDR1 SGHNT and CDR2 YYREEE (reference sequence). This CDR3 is CASSRTSGVLSSYNEQFF. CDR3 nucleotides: TGTGCCAGCAGCCGGACTAGCGGGGTCCTAAGCTCCTACAATGAGCAGTTCTTC.

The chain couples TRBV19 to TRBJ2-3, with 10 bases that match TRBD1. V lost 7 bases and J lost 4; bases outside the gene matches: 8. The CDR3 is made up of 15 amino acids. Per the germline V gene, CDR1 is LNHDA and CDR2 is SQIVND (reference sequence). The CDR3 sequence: CASTREGTGADTQYF. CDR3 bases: TGTGCCAGTACCCGGGAGGGGACAGGGGCAGATACGCAGTATTTT.

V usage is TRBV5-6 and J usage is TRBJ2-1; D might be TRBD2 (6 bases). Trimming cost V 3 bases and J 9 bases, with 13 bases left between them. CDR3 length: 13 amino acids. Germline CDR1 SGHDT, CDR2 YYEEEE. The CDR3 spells CASSWGPGVEQFF. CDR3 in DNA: TGTGCCAGCAGCTGGGGCCCGGGGGTTGAGCAGTTCTTC.

CDR3 DNA: TGTGCCAGCAGCTTACGTAGAGGGGGAAATGAAAAACTGTTTTTT. Its translation is CASSLRRGGNEKLFF. The chain is built from TRBV13 and TRBJ1-4; D may be TRBD1 (6 bases). Germline CDR1 reads PRHDT; CDR2 reads FYEKMQ (reference sequence). Trimming took 2 bases from V and 5 from J, leaving 12 bases between them. The CDR3 runs to 15 residues.

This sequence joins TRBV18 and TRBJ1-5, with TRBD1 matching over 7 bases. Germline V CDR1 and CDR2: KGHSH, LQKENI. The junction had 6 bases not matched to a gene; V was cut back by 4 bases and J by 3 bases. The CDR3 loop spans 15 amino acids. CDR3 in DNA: TGTGCCAGCTCACGAGGGGACAGCCTCAATCAGCCCCAGCATTTT. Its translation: CASSRGDSLNQPQHF.

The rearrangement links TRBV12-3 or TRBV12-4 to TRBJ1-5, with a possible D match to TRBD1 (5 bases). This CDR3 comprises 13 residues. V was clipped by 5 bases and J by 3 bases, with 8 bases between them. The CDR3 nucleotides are TGTGCCAGCAGTGTGGGGCACAATCAGCCCCAGCATTTT. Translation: CASSVGHNQPQHF.

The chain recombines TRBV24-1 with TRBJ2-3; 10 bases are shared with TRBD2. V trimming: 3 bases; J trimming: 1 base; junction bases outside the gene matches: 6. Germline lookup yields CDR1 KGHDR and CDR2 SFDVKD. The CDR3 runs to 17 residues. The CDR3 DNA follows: TGTGCCACCAGTGATCAGCGGGAGGGGGTCGGCACAGATACGCAGTATTTT. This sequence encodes CATSDQREGVGTDTQYF.

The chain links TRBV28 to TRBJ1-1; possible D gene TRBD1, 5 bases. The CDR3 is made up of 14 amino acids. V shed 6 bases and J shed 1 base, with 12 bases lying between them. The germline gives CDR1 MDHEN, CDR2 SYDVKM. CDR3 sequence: CASRTEPTNTEAFF. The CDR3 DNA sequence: TGTGCCAGCAGGACAGAACCCACGAACACTGAAGCTTTCTTT.

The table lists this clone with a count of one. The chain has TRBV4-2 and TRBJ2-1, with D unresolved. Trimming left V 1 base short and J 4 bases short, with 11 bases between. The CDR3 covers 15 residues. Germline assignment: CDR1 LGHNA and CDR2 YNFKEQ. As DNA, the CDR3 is TGTGCCAGCAGCCAAGGTATCAGATCTTACAATGAGCAGTTCTTC. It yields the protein CASSQGIRSYNEQFF.